The 31 T cell receptor beta chains listed next were all sequenced from one sample in a study of human T cells and chemical hapten exposure (dated by TCRdb to about 2021). The time point label corresponds to: pre-sensitization, week 0. This specimen's treatment or condition label, interpreted: therapeutic diphenylcyclopropenone sensitization with weekly scalp DPC. Libraries were made using RACE. Sequencing took place on a NextSeq 500. TCRdb ran its own pipeline on the public reads, namely fastp trimming at Q25 and MiXCR clone calling, and kept in-frame beta chains. Rows with a matching CDR3 protein are joined into one entry that keeps the most common DNA and genes. In this sample the table shows roughly 380,000 distinct CDR3 sequences, 4.5% to 6% of which occur a single time. The ten top clones hold around 2.6% of the sample. The material sequenced was whole blood, taken in connection with sensitization to the hapten diphenylcyclopropenone (DPC). All receptors come from a woman aged 45-59 years with alopecia areata. Some clones in this sample may be carry-over from other donors' samples.

The chain couples TRBV10-3 to TRBJ1-1; TRBD1 might be the D (5 bases). Germline assignment: CDR1 ENHRY and CDR2 SYGVKD. The germline V and J ends were trimmed by 5 bases and 4 bases, with 23 bases remaining between them. This CDR3 contains 17 residues. The CDR3 spells CAISSPGRGVGITEAFF. CDR3 in DNA: TGTGCCATCAGTTCCCCAGGGAGAGGTGTGGGGATCACTGAAGCTTTCTTT.

The chain couples TRBV11-2 to TRBJ1-2, with D possibly TRBD1 on 6 matching bases. Germline V CDR1 and CDR2: SGHAT, FQNNGV. Trimming removed 2 bases from V and 6 bases from J, with 19 bases in between. The CDR3 totals 16 residues. Here the CDR3 reads CASSLIRTVAGHGYTF. CDR3 coding DNA: TGTGCCAGCAGCTTAATAAGGACAGTCGCCGGCCATGGCTACACCTTC. Using reference TRBV11-2 and TRBJ1-2 for the parts outside the CDR3, the full variable domain is EAGVAQSPRYKIIEKRQSVAFWCNPISGHATLYWYQQILGQGPKLLIQFQNNGVVDDSQLPKDRFSAERLKGVDSTLKIQPAKLEDSAVYLCASSLIRTVAGHGYTFGSGTRLTVV.

The genes are TRBV6-6 and TRBJ2-2; no reliable D call. The germline CDR1 and CDR2 sequences are MNHNY and SVGAGI (reference sequence). The V end was cut by 8 bases, the J end by 8 bases, with 9 bases between. The CDR3 runs to 11 residues. For the CDR3, the DNA is TGTGCCAGCGGCTATCCAGGGGAGCTGTTTTTT. As protein: CASGYPGELFF.

This clonotype was detected ten times or more. V and J are TRBV2 and TRBJ1-2; no clear D gene. The CDR3 spans 11 residues. With 8 bases removed from V and 5 bases from J, the gap between germline ends came to 9 bases. Germline V gene lookup returns CDR1 SNHLY and CDR2 FYNNEI. The CDR3 region is CASWGGYGYTF. The DNA of the CDR3 is TGTGCCAGCTGGGGAGGGTATGGCTACACCTTC.

The rearrangement joins TRBV9 to TRBJ2-5, with D possibly being TRBD2 (6 bases). The CDR3 consists of 14 residues. Trimming left V 3 bases short and J 5 bases short, with 14 bases between. The V gene's germline CDR1 is SGDLS and CDR2 YYNGEE. The DNA of the CDR3 is TGTGCCAGCAGCGCCGGGACTTTGGGGGAGACCCAGTACTTC. Protein product: CASSAGTLGETQYF. The whole variable domain, remainder taken from reference TRBV9 and TRBJ2-5, is DSGVTQTPKHLITATGQRVTLRCSPRSGDLSVYWYQQSLDQGLQFLIQYYNGEERAKGNILERFSAQQFPDLHSELNLSSLELGDSALYFCASSAGTLGETQYFGPGTRLLVL.

Ten or more counts support this clonotype. The V and J genes are TRBV27 and TRBJ2-3, with 14 bases matching TRBD2. V was pared by 2 bases and J by 2 bases, with 6 bases of the junction left unmatched. The germline gives CDR1 MNHEY, CDR2 SMNVEV (reference sequence). The length of the CDR3 is 18 residues. The CDR3 here is CASSLAGLAGGLTDTQYF. The CDR3, as DNA: TGTGCCAGCAGTTTAGCTGGACTAGCGGGAGGCCTCACAGATACGCAGTATTTT.

In its sample, this clonotype was seen many times. The chain employs TRBV19 and TRBJ2-1; D may correspond to TRBD1 or TRBD2 (5 bases each). Germline V gene data show CDR1 as LNHDA and CDR2 as SQIVND (reference sequence). Trimming left V 1 base short and J 6 bases short, with 10 bases between. This CDR3 has 14 residues. CDR3 coding DNA: TGTGCCAGTAGTATAGCCCGTGGGGGCAATGAGCAGTTCTTC. This translates into CASSIARGGNEQFF.

V is TRBV9 and J is TRBJ2-1, with 7 bases that match TRBD2. The CDR3 contains 15 residues. The germline CDR1 and CDR2 sequences are SGDLS and YYNGEE. V shed 3 bases and J 9 bases; nucleotides not matched to a gene: 12. This CDR3 is CASSEILAGGSEQFF. Here the CDR3 DNA reads TGTGCCAGCAGCGAAATCCTAGCCGGGGGGTCTGAGCAGTTCTTC.

This clonotype has ten or more counts. The V call is TRBV7-2, the J call TRBJ1-4; a weak D match, TRBD1 (6 bases). This CDR3 comprises 15 residues. Trimming took 6 bases from V and 7 from J, leaving 18 bases between them. In germline, CDR1 is SGHTA, CDR2 FQGNSA. The CDR3 loop is CASSLSQGRSEKLFF. The CDR3 DNA follows: TGTGCCAGCAGTTTATCTCAGGGGAGGAGTGAAAAACTGTTTTTT.

This clonotype occurred a few times. The chain recombines TRBV28 with TRBJ1-1, with TRBD1 as a possible D gene (5 bases). The CDR3 length is 12 residues. Trimming left V 5 bases short and J 7 bases short, with 11 bases between. Germline V gene data show CDR1 as MDHEN and CDR2 as SYDVKM. CDR3 sequence: CASSPRTLEAFF. DNA for the CDR3: TGTGCCAGCAGTCCACGGACACTTGAAGCTTTCTTT.

This clonotype was recorded at least ten times. This rearrangement joins TRBV15 to TRBJ2-3; perhaps TRBD1 as D (7 bases). Trimming took off 3 bases at V and 12 bases at J, with 16 bases between the two ends. Germline V CDR1 and CDR2: LNHNV, YYDKDF (reference sequence). The CDR3 sequence is 13 residues long. The CDR3 DNA is TGTGCCACCAGCAGTTCCAGGGGGGAGACCCAGTATTTT. The encoded protein is CATSSSRGETQYF.

This clonotype occurred a few times. The rearrangement uses TRBV6-2 or TRBV6-3 and TRBJ1-3, with D hard to call. This CDR3 contains 18 residues. Deletions cut 0 bases from V and 0 bases from J, with 15 bases between. The germline V gene encodes CDR1 MNHEY and CDR2 SVGEGT. CDR3 region: CASSYSTSDASSGNTIYF. The CDR3 DNA reads TGTGCCAGCAGTTACTCCACCTCGGACGCGAGCTCTGGAAACACCATATATTTT.

In its sample, this clonotype was seen once. This sequence may be a read error, since a much larger clone differs from it by one base. In this CDR3 the conserved last residue, phenylalanine or tryptophan, is missing, so a read error is likely. The chain carries TRBV5-1 and TRBJ2-6; D remains ambiguous. The CDR3 totals 14 residues. From germline, CDR1 is SGHRS and CDR2 YFSETQ. The V gene lost 2 bases and the J gene lost 2 bases, with 5 bases spanning the gap. The CDR3 DNA reads as TGCGCCAGCAGCTTAAACACTGGGGCCAACGTCCTGACTCTC. It translates to CASSLNTGANVLTL.

This clonotype has just a few counts. The chain employs TRBV5-1 and TRBJ1-6, with a tentative D call TRBD1 (6 bases). The germline CDR1 and CDR2 sequences are SGHRS and YFSETQ. V lost 3 bases and J 6 bases, leaving 13 bases between the germline ends. The CDR3 runs to 15 residues. This CDR3 is CASSSETGSNSPLHF. As DNA, the CDR3 is TGCGCCAGCAGCTCTGAAACAGGGTCTAATTCACCCCTCCACTTT.

This clonotype was recorded many times. The V gene is TRBV7-3, the J gene TRBJ1-3, with TRBD1 matching over 8 bases. CDR1 and CDR2 from the germline V gene are SGHTA and FQGTGA. The trim removed 5 bases at V and 0 bases at J, leaving 6 bases unmatched. This CDR3 has 16 residues. CDR3 in DNA: TGTGCCAGCAGCGCCACAGGGGGGACCTCTGGAAACACCATATATTTT. It encodes CASSATGGTSGNTIYF. Full variable domain (outside the CDR3, taken from reference TRBV7-3 and TRBJ1-3): GAGVSQTPSNKVTEKGKYVELRCDPISGHTALYWYRQSLGQGPEFLIYFQGTGAADDSGLPNDRFFAVRPEGSVSTLKIQRTERGDSAVYLCASSATGGTSGNTIYFGEGSWLTVV.

The chain joins TRBV20-1 to TRBJ2-3; 16 bases are shared with TRBD2. V lost 5 bases, J lost 4 bases, and 6 bases stayed unmatched. Germline V gene lookup returns CDR1 DFQATT and CDR2 SNEGSKA (reference sequence). This CDR3 spans 16 amino acids. The CDR3 sequence: CSAPGTSGGAADTQYF. The CDR3 region has the DNA TGCAGTGCTCCCGGGACTAGCGGGGGGGCCGCAGATACGCAGTATTTT.

This clonotype was seen only a few times. This chain links TRBV6-6 with TRBJ1-1, with 10 bases aligning to TRBD1. The CDR3 is 15 amino acids. The germline CDR1 and CDR2 sequences are MNHNY and SVGAGI (reference sequence). V was clipped by 5 bases and J by 7 bases; unmatched bases: 10. CDR3 protein: CASSEPRQGAGEAFF. Here the CDR3 DNA reads TGTGCCAGCAGTGAACCAAGACAGGGGGCGGGTGAAGCTTTCTTT.

The table lists this clonotype with many counts. The rearrangement links TRBV28 to TRBJ1-3, with no clear D. Germline CDR1 is MDHEN and CDR2 is SYDVKM. The CDR3 contains 12 residues. Trimming cost V 9 bases and J 8 bases, with 14 bases left between them. The DNA for the CDR3 is TGTGCCAGTACCCATGAGAAATACACCATATATTTT. Protein product: CASTHEKYTIYF.

The genes are TRBV11-2 and TRBJ2-1; D remains unclear. Germline lookup yields CDR1 SGHAT and CDR2 FQNNGV. V was trimmed by 2 bases and J by 4 bases, leaving 6 bases between them. The CDR3 has 13 residues. CDR3 nucleotides: TGTGCCAGCAGCTTACTAGGGTACAATGAGCAGTTCTTC. Protein sequence: CASSLLGYNEQFF.

The chain employs TRBV6-2 or TRBV6-3 and TRBJ2-1; TRBD2 aligns across 15 bases. The CDR3 extends over 17 amino acids. Losses at the gene ends were 2 bases for V and 7 bases for J; bases not matched to a gene: 6. Per the germline V gene, CDR1 is MNHEY and CDR2 is SVGEGT. The CDR3 region has the DNA TGTGCCAGCAGTTACGGGACTAGCGGGAGGTTGAGGAATGAGCAGTTCTTC. Its translation is CASSYGTSGRLRNEQFF.

At least ten counts were recorded for this clonotype. The V gene is TRBV30, the J gene TRBJ2-6, with a tentative D call TRBD2 (5 bases). The CDR3 spans 13 residues. Per the germline V gene, CDR1 is GTSNPN and CDR2 is SVGIG (reference sequence). V lost 7 bases and J 9 bases, leaving 16 bases between the germline ends. The CDR3 sequence: CAYAGLRVNVLTF. CDR3 bases: TGTGCCTACGCTGGACTTAGGGTCAACGTCCTGACTTTC. The complete variable domain, with remaining parts taken from reference TRBV30 and TRBJ2-6, reads SQTIHQWPATLVQPVGSPLSLECTVEGTSNPNLYWYRQAAGRGLQLLFYSVGIGQISSEVPQNLSASRPQDRQFILSSKKLLLSDSGFYLCAYAGLRVNVLTFGAGSRLTVL.

This clonotype was counted only a few times. The chain uses TRBV5-1 and TRBJ1-1; no clear D gene. Germline CDR1 and CDR2: SGHRS and YFSETQ. Trimming left V 0 bases short and J 1 base short, with 10 bases between. CDR3 length: 15 amino acids. In DNA form, the CDR3 reads TGCGCCAGCAGCTTGGAGGGAGCGGCGAACACTGAAGCTTTCTTT. Its translation: CASSLEGAANTEAFF.

This clonotype occurred many times. V and J are TRBV18 and TRBJ2-6; unclear D gene. Germline V CDR1 and CDR2: KGHSH, LQKENI. V shed 3 bases and J shed 2 bases, with 8 bases lying between them. The CDR3 covers 15 residues. The CDR3 loop reads CASSPAPTGANVLTF. CDR3 in DNA: TGTGCCAGCTCACCGGCCCCCACTGGGGCCAACGTCCTGACTTTC.

This clonotype showed up just once. This could be a read error, since a much larger clone is one nucleotide away. The chain has TRBV20-1 and TRBJ2-7, with D maybe TRBD2 (5 bases). The length of the CDR3 is 17 residues. CDR1 is DFQATT and CDR2 is SNEGSKA in the germline V gene (reference sequence). CDR3 sequence (DNA): TGCAGTGCTAGAGTGGAGGCTTCCGTAGCGTCCCTCGGGGAGCGGTACTTC. Translating it yields CSARVEASVASLGERYF.

This clonotype was picked up a small number of times. CDR3 amino acids: CASSSGRYNQPQHF. The CDR3 coding sequence is TGTGCCAGCAGCTCCGGACGGTACAATCAGCCCCAGCATTTT. The rearrangement joins TRBV7-2 to TRBJ1-5; D is unclear. Germline CDR1 and CDR2: SGHTA and FQGNSA. The germline V and J ends were trimmed by 4 bases and 3 bases, with 10 bases remaining between them. The CDR3 contains 14 residues.

The sample holds a few counts of this clonotype. The CDR3 DNA is TGTGCCAGCAGTGGCGGACCGGGGACGAGGGCCAACGTCCTGACTTTC. Translating it yields CASSGGPGTRANVLTF. J is TRBJ2-6 and V is TRBV12-3 or TRBV12-4; possibly TRBD1 or TRBD2 for D (5 bases each). With 5 bases removed from V and 5 bases from J, the gap between germline ends came to 16 bases. The CDR3 has 16 residues.

The chain links TRBV13 to TRBJ1-6, with D tentatively TRBD1 (6 bases). The germline V and J ends were trimmed by 2 bases and 4 bases, with 12 bases remaining between them. Germline CDR1 and CDR2: PRHDT and FYEKMQ (reference sequence). The length of the CDR3 is 16 residues. The chain's CDR3 is CASSLSGGGYNSPLHF. Written as DNA, the CDR3 is TGTGCCAGCAGCTTATCCGGGGGCGGGTATAATTCACCCCTCCACTTT.

The chain recombines TRBV10-2 with TRBJ2-7; D is undetermined. The V end was cut by 7 bases, the J end by 3 bases, with 13 bases between. The germline V gene has CDR1 WSHSY and CDR2 SAAADI. The CDR3 contains 13 residues. For the CDR3, the DNA is TGCGCCAGCAAGTTTGACAACCGCTACGAGCAGTACTTC. Its protein is CASKFDNRYEQYF.

This chain joins TRBV6-9 and TRBJ2-7; either TRBD1 or TRBD2 may supply D (6 bases each). Germline CDR1 MNHGY, CDR2 SVAAGI. V gave up 1 base and J gave up 4 bases, with 14 bases separating them. The CDR3 spans 15 residues. The DNA for the CDR3 is TGTGCCAGCAGTTATTACGGCCAGGGGAGGTACGAGCAGTACTTC. It yields the protein CASSYYGQGRYEQYF.

The chain employs TRBV6-2 or TRBV6-3 and TRBJ2-1; TRBD2 might be the D (5 bases). Germline V gives CDR1 MNHEY, CDR2 SVGEGT. Trimming stripped 3 bases from V and 3 bases from J, with 15 bases between. The CDR3 loop spans 16 amino acids. CDR3 residues: CASSYSTNGNYNEQFF. CDR3 in DNA: TGTGCCAGCAGTTATTCGACTAACGGGAACTACAATGAGCAGTTCTTC.

This clonotype was observed many times. The chain joins TRBV6-1 to TRBJ2-5; D gene ambiguous. The V end lost 1 base, the J end lost 6 bases, and 9 bases lay between the germline ends. The germline V gene encodes CDR1 MNHNS and CDR2 SASEGT. The CDR3 runs to 13 residues. For the CDR3, the DNA is TGTGCCAGCAGTGAAGAGATAGGGCAGACCCAGTACTTC. Translation gives CASSEEIGQTQYF.